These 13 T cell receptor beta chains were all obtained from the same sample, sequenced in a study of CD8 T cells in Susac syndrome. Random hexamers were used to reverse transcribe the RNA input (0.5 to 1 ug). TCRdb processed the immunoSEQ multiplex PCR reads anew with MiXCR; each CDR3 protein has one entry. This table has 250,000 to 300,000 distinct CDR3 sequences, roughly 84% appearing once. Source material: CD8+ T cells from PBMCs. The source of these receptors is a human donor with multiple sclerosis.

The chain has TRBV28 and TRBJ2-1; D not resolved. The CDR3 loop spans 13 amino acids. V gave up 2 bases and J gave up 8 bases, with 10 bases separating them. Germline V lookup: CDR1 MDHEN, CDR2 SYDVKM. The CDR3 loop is CASSLASPYEQFF. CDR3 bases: TGTGCCAGCAGTTTAGCCTCTCCTTATGAGCAGTTCTTC.

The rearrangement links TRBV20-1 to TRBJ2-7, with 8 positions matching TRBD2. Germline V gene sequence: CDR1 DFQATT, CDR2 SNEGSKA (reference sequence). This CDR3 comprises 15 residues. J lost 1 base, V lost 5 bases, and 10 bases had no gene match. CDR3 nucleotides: TGCAGTGCTCCTCTAGTCGGGAGGGTATCCTACGAGCAGTACTTC. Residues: CSAPLVGRVSYEQYF.

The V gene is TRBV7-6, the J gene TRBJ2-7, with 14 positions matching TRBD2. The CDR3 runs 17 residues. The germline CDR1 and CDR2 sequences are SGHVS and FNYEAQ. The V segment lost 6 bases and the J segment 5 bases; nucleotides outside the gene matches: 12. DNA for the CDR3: TGTGCCAGCAGAACGGGACTAGCGGGAGAAGAAGATGACGAGCAGTACTTC. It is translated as CASRTGLAGEEDDEQYF.

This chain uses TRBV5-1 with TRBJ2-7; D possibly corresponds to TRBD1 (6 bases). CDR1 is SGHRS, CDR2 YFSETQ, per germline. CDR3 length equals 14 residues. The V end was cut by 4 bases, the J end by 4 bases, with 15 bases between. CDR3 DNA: TGCGCCAGCAGCCAGTGGGACACGGGTTACGAGCAGTACTTC. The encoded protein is CASSQWDTGYEQYF. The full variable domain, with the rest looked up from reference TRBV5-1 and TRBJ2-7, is KAGVTQTPRYLIKTRGQQVTLSCSPISGHRSVSWYQQTPGQGLQFLFEYFSETQRNKGNFPGRFSGRQFSNSRSEMNVSTLELGDSALYLCASSQWDTGYEQYFGPGTRLTVT.

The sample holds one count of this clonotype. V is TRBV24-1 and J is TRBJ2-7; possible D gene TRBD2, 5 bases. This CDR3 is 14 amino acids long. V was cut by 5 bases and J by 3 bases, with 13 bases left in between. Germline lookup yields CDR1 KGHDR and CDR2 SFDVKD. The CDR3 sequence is CATSATGEGYEQYF. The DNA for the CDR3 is TGTGCCACCAGTGCTACGGGTGAGGGCTACGAGCAGTACTTC.

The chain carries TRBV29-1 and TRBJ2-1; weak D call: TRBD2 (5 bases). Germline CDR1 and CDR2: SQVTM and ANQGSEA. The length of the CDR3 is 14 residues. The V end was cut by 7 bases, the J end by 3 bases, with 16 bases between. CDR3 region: CSAPSSGIYNEQFF. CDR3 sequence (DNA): TGCAGCGCCCCCTCATCCGGGATCTACAATGAGCAGTTCTTC.

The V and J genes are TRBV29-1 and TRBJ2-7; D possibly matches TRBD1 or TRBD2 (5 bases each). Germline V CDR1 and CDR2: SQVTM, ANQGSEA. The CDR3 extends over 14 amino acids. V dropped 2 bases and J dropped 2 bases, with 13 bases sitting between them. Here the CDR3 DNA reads TGCAGCGTTGAACTTGGGACCGCGACCTACGAGCAGTACTTC. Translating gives CSVELGTATYEQYF.

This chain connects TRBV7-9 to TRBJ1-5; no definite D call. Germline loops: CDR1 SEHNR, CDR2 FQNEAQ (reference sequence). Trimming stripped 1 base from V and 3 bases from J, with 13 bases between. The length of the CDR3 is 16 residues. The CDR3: CASSLVGQAANQPQHF. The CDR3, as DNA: TGTGCCAGCAGCTTAGTTGGGCAGGCGGCCAATCAGCCCCAGCATTTT.

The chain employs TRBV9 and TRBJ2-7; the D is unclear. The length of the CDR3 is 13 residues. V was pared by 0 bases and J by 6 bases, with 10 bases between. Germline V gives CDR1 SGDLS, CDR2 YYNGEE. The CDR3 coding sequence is TGTGCCAGCAGCGTAGGACCTAGGGTCGAGCAGTACTTC. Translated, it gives CASSVGPRVEQYF.

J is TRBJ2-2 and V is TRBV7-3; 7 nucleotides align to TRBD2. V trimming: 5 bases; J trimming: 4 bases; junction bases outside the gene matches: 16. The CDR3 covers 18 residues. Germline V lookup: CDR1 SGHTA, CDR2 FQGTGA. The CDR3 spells CASSPPRGAGVVTGELFF. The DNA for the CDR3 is TGTGCCAGCAGCCCCCCCCGCGGGGCGGGAGTTGTCACCGGGGAGCTGTTTTTT.

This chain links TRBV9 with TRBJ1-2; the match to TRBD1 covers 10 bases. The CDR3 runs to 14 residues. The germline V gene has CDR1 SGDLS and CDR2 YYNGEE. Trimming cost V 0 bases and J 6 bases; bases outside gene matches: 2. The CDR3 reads CASSVGGQGNGYTF. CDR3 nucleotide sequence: TGTGCCAGCAGCGTAGGGGGACAGGGGAATGGCTACACCTTC.

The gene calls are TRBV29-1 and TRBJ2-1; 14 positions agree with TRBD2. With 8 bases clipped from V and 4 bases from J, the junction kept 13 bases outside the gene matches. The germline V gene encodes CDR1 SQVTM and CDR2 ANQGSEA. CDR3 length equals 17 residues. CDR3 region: CSIKTSGRALEYNEQFF. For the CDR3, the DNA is TGCAGCATCAAGACTAGCGGGAGGGCCTTGGAGTACAATGAGCAGTTCTTC.

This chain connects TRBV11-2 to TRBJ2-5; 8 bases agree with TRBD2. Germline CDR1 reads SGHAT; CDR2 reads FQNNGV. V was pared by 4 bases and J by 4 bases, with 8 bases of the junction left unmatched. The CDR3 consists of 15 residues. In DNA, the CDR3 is TGTGCCAGCAGCTATGGAGCGGGAGAGTCAGAGACCCAGTACTTC. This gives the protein CASSYGAGESETQYF.